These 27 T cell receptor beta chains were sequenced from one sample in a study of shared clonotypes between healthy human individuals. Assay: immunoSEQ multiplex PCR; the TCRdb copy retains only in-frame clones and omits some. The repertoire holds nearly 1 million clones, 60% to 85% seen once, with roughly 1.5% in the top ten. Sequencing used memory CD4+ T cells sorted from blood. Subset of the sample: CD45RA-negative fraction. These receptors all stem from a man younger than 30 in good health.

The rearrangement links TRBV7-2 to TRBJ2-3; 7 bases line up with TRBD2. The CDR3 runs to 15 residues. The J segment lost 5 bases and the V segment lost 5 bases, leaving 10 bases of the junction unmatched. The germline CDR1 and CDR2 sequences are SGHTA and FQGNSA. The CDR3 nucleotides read TGTGCCAGCAGCACCACCGGGAGGCAAAAAGATACGCAGTATTTT. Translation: CASSTTGRQKDTQYF.

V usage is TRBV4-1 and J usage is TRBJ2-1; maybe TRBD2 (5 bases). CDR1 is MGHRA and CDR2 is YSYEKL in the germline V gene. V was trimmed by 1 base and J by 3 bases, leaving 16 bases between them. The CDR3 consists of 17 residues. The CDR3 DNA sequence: TGCGCCAGCAGCCAAGCGACCCACCGTCGGGACTACAATGAGCAGTTCTTC. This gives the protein CASSQATHRRDYNEQFF.

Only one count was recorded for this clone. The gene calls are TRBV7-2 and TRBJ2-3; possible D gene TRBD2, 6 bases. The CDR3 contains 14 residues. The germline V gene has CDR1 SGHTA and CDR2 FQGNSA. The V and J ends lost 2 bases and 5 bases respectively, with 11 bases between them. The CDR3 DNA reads TGTGCCAGCAGCTTACTAGCGTACGGAGATACGCAGTATTTT. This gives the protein CASSLLAYGDTQYF. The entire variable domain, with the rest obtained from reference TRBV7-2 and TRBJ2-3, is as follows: GAGVSQSPSNKVTEKGKDVELRCDPISGHTALYWYRQSLGQGLEFLIYFQGNSAPDKSGLPSDRFSAERTGGSVSTLTIQRTQQEDSAVYLCASSLLAYGDTQYFGPGTRLTVL.

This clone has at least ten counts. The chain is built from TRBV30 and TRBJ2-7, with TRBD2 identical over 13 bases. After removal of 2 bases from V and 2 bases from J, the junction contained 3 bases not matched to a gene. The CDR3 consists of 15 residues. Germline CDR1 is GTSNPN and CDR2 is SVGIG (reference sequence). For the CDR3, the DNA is TGTGCCTGGAGTAAACTAGCGGGGGGGCCCTACGAGCAGTACTTC. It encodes CAWSKLAGGPYEQYF. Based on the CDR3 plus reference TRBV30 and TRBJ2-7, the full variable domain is SQTIHQWPATLVQPVGSPLSLECTVEGTSNPNLYWYRQAAGRGLQLLFYSVGIGQISSEVPQNLSASRPQDRQFILSSKKLLLSDSGFYLCAWSKLAGGPYEQYFGPGTRLTVT.

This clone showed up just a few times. DNA of the CDR3: TGTGCCAGCAGTTTATGGTTCAGGGGGCTGGATACGCAGTATTTT. Translating it yields CASSLWFRGLDTQYF. The J gene is TRBJ2-3, the V gene TRBV28; 8 bases are a match to TRBD1. Germline V gene lookup returns CDR1 MDHEN and CDR2 SYDVKM. There are 15 residues in the CDR3. The junction had 5 bases not matched to a gene; V was cut back by 0 bases and J by 6 bases.

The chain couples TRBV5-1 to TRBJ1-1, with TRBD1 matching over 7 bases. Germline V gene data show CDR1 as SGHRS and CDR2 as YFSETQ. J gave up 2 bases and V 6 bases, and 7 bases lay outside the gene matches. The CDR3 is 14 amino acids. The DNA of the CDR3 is TGCGCCAGCACAGATGGGACAGCAAACACTGAAGCTTTCTTT. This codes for CASTDGTANTEAFF.

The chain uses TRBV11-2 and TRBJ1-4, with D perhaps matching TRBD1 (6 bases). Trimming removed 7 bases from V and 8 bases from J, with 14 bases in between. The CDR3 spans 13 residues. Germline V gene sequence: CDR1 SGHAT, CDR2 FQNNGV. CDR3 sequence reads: CASTRRGGEKLFF. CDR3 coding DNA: TGTGCCAGCACGCGCAGGGGAGGGGAAAAACTGTTTTTT.

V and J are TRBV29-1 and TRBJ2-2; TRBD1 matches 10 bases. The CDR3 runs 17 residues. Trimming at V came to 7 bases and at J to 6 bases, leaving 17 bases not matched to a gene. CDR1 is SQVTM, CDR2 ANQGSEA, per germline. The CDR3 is CSATGGAGTRAAGELFF. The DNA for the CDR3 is TGCAGCGCGACAGGGGGCGCAGGGACTCGTGCAGCCGGGGAGCTGTTTTTT.

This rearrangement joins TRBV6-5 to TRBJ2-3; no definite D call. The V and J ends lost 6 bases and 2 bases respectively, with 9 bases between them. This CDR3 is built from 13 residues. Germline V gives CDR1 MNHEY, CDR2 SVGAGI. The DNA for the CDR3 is TGTGCCAGCAGAATTTCCCCCACAGATACGCAGTATTTT. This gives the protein CASRISPTDTQYF.

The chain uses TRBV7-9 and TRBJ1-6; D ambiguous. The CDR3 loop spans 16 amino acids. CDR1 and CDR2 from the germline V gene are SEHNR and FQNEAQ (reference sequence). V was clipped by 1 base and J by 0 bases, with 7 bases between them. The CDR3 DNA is TGTGCCAGCAGCTTAGGTGGAAGCTCCTATAATTCACCCCTCCACTTT. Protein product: CASSLGGSSYNSPLHF.

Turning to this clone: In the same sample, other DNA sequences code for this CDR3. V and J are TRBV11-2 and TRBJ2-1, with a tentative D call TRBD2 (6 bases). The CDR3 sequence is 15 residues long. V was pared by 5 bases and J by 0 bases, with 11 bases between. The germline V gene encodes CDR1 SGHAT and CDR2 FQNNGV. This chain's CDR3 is CASSRDSSSYNEQFF. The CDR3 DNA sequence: TGTGCCAGCAGCCGGGACTCAAGCTCCTACAATGAGCAGTTCTTC. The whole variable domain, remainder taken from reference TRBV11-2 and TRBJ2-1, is EAGVAQSPRYKIIEKRQSVAFWCNPISGHATLYWYQQILGQGPKLLIQFQNNGVVDDSQLPKDRFSAERLKGVDSTLKIQPAKLEDSAVYLCASSRDSSSYNEQFFGPGTRLTVL.

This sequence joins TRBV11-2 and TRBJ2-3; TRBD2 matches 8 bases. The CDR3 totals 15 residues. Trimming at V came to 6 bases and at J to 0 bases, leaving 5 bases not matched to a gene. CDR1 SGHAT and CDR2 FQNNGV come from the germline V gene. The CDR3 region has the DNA TGTGCCAGCAGAATCAGCGGGGGTAGCACAGATACGCAGTATTTT. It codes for CASRISGGSTDTQYF.

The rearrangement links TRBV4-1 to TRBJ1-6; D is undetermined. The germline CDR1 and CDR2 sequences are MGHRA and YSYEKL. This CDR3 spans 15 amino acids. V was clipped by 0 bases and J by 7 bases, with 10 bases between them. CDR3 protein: CASSQDPLANSPLHF. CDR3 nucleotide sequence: TGCGCCAGCAGCCAAGACCCCCTGGCAAATTCACCCCTCCACTTT.

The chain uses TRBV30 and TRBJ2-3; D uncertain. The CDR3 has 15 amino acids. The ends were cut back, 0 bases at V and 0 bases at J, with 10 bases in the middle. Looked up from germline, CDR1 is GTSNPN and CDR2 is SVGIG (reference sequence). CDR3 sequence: CAWSVSPASTDTQYF. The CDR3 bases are TGTGCCTGGAGTGTAAGCCCCGCTAGCACAGATACGCAGTATTTT.

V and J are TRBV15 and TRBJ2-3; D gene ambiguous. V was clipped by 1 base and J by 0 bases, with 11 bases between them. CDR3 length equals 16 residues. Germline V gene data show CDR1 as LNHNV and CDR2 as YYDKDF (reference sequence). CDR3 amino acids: CATSRGSISSTDTQYF. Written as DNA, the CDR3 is TGTGCCACCAGCAGAGGTAGCATAAGTAGCACAGATACGCAGTATTTT. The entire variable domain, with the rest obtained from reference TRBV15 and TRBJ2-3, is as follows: DAMVIQNPRYQVTQFGKPVTLSCSQTLNHNVMYWYQQKSSQAPKLLFHYYDKDFNNEADTPDNFQSRRPNTSFCFLDIRSPGLGDTAMYLCATSRGSISSTDTQYFGPGTRLTVL.

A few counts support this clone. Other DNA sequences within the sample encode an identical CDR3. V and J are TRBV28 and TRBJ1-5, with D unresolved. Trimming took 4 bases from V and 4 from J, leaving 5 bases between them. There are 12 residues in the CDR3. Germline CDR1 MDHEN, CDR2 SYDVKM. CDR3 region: CASSWGNQPQHF. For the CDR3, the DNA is TGTGCCAGCAGTTGGGGTAATCAGCCCCAGCATTTT.

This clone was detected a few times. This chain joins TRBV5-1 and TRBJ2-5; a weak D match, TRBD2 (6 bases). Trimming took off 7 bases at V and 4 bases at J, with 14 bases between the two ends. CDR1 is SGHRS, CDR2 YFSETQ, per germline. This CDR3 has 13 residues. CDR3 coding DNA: TGCGCCAGCTCTCCCCGTAGCGGAGAGACCCAGTACTTC. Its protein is CASSPRSGETQYF.

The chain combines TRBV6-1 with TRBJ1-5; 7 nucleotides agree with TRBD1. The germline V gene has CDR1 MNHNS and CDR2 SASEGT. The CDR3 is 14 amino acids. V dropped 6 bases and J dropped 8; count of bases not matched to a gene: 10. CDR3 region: CASSPEGGVKPQHF. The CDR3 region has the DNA TGTGCCAGCAGCCCCGAAGGGGGCGTGAAGCCCCAGCATTTT.

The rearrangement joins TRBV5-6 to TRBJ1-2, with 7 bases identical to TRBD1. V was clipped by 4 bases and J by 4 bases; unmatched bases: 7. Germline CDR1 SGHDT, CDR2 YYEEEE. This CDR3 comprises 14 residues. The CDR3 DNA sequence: TGTGCCAGCAGCCTCGGGGGACAGTTCTATGGCTACACCTTC. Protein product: CASSLGGQFYGYTF.

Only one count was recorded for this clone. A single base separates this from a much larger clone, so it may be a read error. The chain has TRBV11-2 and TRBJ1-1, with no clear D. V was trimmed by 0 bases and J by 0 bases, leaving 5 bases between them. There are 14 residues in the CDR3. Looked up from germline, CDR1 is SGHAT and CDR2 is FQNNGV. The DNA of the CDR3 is TGTGCCAGCAGCTTAGATCTGTTGAACACTGAAGCTTTCTTT. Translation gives CASSLDLLNTEAFF.

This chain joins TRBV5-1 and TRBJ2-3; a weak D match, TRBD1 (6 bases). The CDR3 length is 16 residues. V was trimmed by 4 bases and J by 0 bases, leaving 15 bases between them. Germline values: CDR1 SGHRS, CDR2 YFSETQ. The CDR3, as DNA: TGCGCCAGCAGCCTACTTAGACAGGCTAGCACAGATACGCAGTATTTT. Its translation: CASSLLRQASTDTQYF.

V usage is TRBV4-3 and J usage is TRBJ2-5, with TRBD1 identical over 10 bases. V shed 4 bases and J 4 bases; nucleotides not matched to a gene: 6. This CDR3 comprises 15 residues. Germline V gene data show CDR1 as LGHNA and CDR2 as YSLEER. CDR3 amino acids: CASSPRQGATETQYF. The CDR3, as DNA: TGCGCCAGCAGCCCCCGACAGGGGGCCACAGAGACCCAGTACTTC.

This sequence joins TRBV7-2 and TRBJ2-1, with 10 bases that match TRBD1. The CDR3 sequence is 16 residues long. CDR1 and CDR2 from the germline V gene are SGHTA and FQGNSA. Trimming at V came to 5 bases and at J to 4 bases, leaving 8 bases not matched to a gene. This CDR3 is CASSLMGQGRYNEQFF. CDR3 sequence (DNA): TGTGCCAGCAGCCTAATGGGACAGGGGAGATACAATGAGCAGTTCTTC. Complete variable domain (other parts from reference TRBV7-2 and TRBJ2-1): GAGVSQSPSNKVTEKGKDVELRCDPISGHTALYWYRQSLGQGLEFLIYFQGNSAPDKSGLPSDRFSAERTGGSVSTLTIQRTQQEDSAVYLCASSLMGQGRYNEQFFGPGTRLTVL.

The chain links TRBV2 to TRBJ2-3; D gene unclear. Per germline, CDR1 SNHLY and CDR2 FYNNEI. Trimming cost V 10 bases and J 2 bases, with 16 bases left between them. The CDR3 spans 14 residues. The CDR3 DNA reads TGTGCCACCCAAGGAGATCGAAACACAGATACGCAGTATTTT. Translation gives CATQGDRNTDTQYF.

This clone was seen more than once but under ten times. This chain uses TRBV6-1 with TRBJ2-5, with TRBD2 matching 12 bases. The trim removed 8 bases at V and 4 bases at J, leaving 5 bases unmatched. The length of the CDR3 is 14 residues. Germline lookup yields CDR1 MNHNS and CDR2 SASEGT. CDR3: CASQGLAGRETQYF. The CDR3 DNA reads TGTGCCAGCCAAGGACTAGCGGGACGAGAGACCCAGTACTTC.

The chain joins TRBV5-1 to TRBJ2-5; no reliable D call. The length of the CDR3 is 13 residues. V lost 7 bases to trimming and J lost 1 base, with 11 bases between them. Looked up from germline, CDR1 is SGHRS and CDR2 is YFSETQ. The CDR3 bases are TGCGCCAGCGCTGAAGGCCCCCAAGAGACCCAGTACTTC. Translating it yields CASAEGPQETQYF. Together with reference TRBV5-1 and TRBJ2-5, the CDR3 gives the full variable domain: KAGVTQTPRYLIKTRGQQVTLSCSPISGHRSVSWYQQTPGQGLQFLFEYFSETQRNKGNFPGRFSGRQFSNSRSEMNVSTLELGDSALYLCASAEGPQETQYFGPGTRLLVL.

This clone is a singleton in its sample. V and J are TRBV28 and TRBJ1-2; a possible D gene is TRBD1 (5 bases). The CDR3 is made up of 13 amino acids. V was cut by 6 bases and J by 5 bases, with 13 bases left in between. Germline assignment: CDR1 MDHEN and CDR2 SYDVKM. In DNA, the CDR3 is TGTGCCAGCAGATACTCTGCAGGGTATGGCTACACCTTC. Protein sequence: CASRYSAGYGYTF.